This T cell receptor beta chain was documented in a study of blood T cell repertoires in COVID-19 (TCRdb year 2020). Broadly, across the study: The collaborator samples originated in the United States, Italy and Spain and spanned the acute and convalescent phases of COVID-19. The material from the prospective study consisted of cDNA or gDNA derived from T cells, B-cell-depleted T cells, or PBMCs. Deeply sampled blood TCRbeta repertoires from subjects exposed to, actively infected with, or recovered from COVID-19 were included in the dataset. The repertoires were made available in a free public database intended to serve as a resource for research on the immune response to SARS-CoV-2. Samples came from the ongoing ImmuneRACE study (first 160 participants) plus 1,254 subjects from 6 global collaborators. The sample metadata nearly always contained a de-identified subject ID, COVID-19 status, age in years and sex. Where available, HLA class I and class II types were obtained from metadata supplied by the sample provider rather than from assay-based typing.

Turning to this clone: What antigen it recognizes has not been identified. Base-call qualities are not available, and no considerably larger clone is one nucleotide away.

The immunoSEQ Assay, a bias-controlled multiplex PCR, was used to amplify TCRbeta CDR3 regions from genomic DNA. In the source study's methods: Within the assay, amplification of reference gene primers was used to estimate how many nucleated cells each sample contained. Sequence reads were collapsed and filtered to measure the absolute abundance of every unique TCRbeta CDR3 rearrangement. For each sample, productive Simpson clonality was calculated as the square root of Simpson's diversity index across productive rearrangements. What TCRdb holds here is the immuneACCESS table cut down to in-frame rearrangements. Part of the clones is not present; checked against another copy, under half of the missing clones reflect an unresolved V gene, and the others are unexplained. That table supplies the V and J calls and clone size; D and trimming were determined from the DNA. For this sample the table gives 300,000 to 450,000 clones, of which roughly 90% were detected only once. Over 3.5% of the sample rests with the top ten.

CDR3 length: 13 amino acids, cysteine to phenylalanine. Left in the record is the CDR3 DNA by itself, 39 bases read in frame from the first base. Looking up the germline V gene yields CDR1 MNHEY and CDR2 SVGAGI. The junction carries 6 bases between V and J, which are trimmed by 0 bases and 6 bases respectively. Study-level results and caveats: How much clinical and demographic metadata was included differed by source and by participant, and the metadata was provided uncurated.

One collaborating source in Seattle enrolled patients while the patients were actively infected and followed the patients over time throughout the course of disease. Whole blood was collected in K2EDTA tubes by collaborating institutions according to the institutions' own protocols. For TCRbeta analysis, collaborators shipped samples as frozen whole blood, isolated PBMCs, or DNA extracted from either of those sample types. This sequence uses TRBV6-5 and TRBJ1-5, with the D gene not confidently named. The receptor's source is an older woman with COVID-19, enrolled during active disease. The specimen sequenced was peripheral blood. CDR3 loop: CASSYSELQPQHF. The sequence in DNA is TGTGCCAGCAGTTACTCAGAGCTTCAGCCCCAGCATTTT.